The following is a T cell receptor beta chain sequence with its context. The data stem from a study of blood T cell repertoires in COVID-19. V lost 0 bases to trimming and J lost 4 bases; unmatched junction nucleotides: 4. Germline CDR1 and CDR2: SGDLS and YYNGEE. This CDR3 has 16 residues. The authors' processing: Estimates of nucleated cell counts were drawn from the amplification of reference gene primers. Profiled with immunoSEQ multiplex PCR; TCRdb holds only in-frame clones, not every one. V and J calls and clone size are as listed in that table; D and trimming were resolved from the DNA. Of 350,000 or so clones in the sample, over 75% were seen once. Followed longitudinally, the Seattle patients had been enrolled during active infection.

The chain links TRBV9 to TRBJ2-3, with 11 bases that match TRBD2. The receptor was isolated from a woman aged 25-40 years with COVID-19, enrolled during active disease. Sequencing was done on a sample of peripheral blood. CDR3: CASSVATSGSSDTQYF. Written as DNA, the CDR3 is TGTGCCAGCAGCGTAGCAACTAGCGGGAGTTCAGATACGCAGTATTTT.